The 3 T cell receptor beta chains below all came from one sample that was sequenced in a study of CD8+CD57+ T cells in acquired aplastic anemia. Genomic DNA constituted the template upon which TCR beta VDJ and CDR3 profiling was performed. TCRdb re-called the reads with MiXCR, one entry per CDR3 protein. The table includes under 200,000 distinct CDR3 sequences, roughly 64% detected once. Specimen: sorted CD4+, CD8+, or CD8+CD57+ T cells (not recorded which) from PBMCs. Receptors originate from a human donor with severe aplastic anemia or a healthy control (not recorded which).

CDR3 protein: CASSYSSRSEQYF. The CDR3 DNA reads TGTGCCAGCAGTTACTCAAGTCGGAGCGAGCAGTACTTC. The chain couples TRBV6-2 or TRBV6-3 to TRBJ2-7, with no clear D. Trimming took off 0 bases at V and 6 bases at J, with 9 bases between the two ends. Germline V gene data show CDR1 as MNHEY and CDR2 as SVGEGT. This CDR3 has 13 amino acids.

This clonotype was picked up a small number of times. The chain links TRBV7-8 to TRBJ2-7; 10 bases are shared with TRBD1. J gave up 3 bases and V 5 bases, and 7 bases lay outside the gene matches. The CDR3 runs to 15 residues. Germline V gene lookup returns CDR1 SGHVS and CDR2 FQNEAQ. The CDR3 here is CASSGWTGGGYEQYF. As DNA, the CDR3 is TGTGCCAGCAGCGGCTGGACAGGGGGTGGCTACGAGCAGTACTTC.

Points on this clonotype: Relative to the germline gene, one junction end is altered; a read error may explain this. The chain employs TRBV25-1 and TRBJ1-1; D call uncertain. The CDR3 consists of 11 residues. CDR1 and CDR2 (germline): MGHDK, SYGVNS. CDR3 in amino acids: CASNESLQAFF. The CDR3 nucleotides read TGTGCCAGCAATGAATCCCTACAAGCTTTCTTT.